The present T cell receptor beta chain was sequenced within a study of blood T cell repertoires in COVID-19 (dated by TCRdb to about 2020). Regarding the study in general: The collaborator samples originated in the United States, Italy and Spain and spanned the acute and convalescent phases of COVID-19. Samples were obtained from the ongoing ImmuneRACE study (first 160 participants) and from 1,000 to 1,500 subjects provided by 6 global collaborators. Where available, HLA class I and class II types were taken from metadata supplied by the sample provider and were not determined by assay-based typing. Nearly every sample came with metadata listing a de-identified subject ID, COVID-19 status, age in years and sex. The repertoires were released in a freely available public database intended as a resource for research on the immune response to SARS-CoV-2. Deeply sampled blood TCRbeta repertoires from subjects exposed to, actively infected with, or recovered from COVID-19 were included in the dataset. The prospective study material was composed of cDNA or gDNA derived from T cells, B-cell-depleted T cells, or PBMCs.

Relative to germline, V is missing 2 bases and J is missing 4 bases, with 2 bases of the junction outside any gene match. Reading from cysteine to phenylalanine, the CDR3 counts 15 amino acids. The retained sequence is limited to the CDR3, 45 bases, with the frame set at the first base. From a lookup of the germline V gene (reference sequence), CDR1 and CDR2 are MNHEY and SMNVEV. TCRbeta CDR3 regions were amplified from genomic DNA using the immunoSEQ Assay, a bias-controlled multiplex PCR. For the original study's pipeline: Nucleated cell counts per sample were estimated from amplification of reference gene primers within the assay. To quantify the absolute abundance of each unique TCRbeta CDR3 rearrangement, sequence reads were collapsed and filtered. For each sample, productive Simpson clonality was calculated as the square root of Simpson's diversity index over productive rearrangements. The table comes from immuneACCESS by way of TCRdb, which keeps in-frame sequences with V and J called. Part of the clones is missing from these tables; in studies checked, under half for an unresolved V gene and the rest for unknown reasons. The V and J calls and clone size are taken from that table; D and trimming were inferred from the DNA. The sample table records about 200,000 clones; around 76% of these occur just once. The ten largest account for roughly 17% of the sample.

Results and caveats for the whole study, not just this receptor: The quantity of clinical and demographic metadata differed by source and by participant and was supplied without curation.

Regarding this clone: Its target antigen remains unknown. No much larger clone is present one base from it, and per-base qualities are unavailable.

In the prospective study, participants were about 18 to 95 years old, resided in 24 geographic areas of the United States, and were enrolled through a virtual design. In the prospective study, participants were assigned to cohorts based on the clinical history participants reported in a screening survey and a study questionnaire. Each participant in the prospective study had whole blood, serum and a nasopharyngeal or oropharyngeal swab collected by mobile phlebotomists. Over an approximately two-month period, participants in the prospective study had the option of providing additional blood draws and questionnaires. Before DNA extraction, blood samples from the prospective study were shipped at room temperature or frozen.

This receptor chain uses TRBV27 and TRBJ2-1, with TRBD2 matching 10 junction bases. Sequenced input: PBMCs or T cells enriched from blood (not recorded which). This TCR was recovered from a woman in her forties or fifties with acute COVID-19. CDR3 reads: CASSLVAGGYNEQFF. The sequence in DNA is TGTGCCAGCAGTTTAGTAGCGGGGGGATACAATGAGCAGTTCTTC.